The clone carrying this T cell receptor beta chain has more than one count but fewer than ten. Its target is not known. The donors were healthy bone marrow donors. The sample comes from a study of cytomegalovirus exposure and HLA in healthy donors. For the study at large: HLA-typed donors contributed 65 million to 85 million unique TCRs, which were held in an early data release. Study results and caveats: Beyond CMV serostatus, there was no information to go on about immune exposure.

The ends lost 5 bases at V and 3 bases at J; junction bases unmatched: 7. The CDR3 sequence is 14 residues long. In germline, CDR1 is MNHNY, CDR2 SVGAGI (reference sequence). The PCR ran on 60 Vbeta and 13 Jbeta primers. Profiling relied on immunoSEQ multiplex PCR, and the TCRdb table lists in-frame clones only, not all of them. This sample has about 94,000 clones, with about 7.6% found just once. V and J are TRBV6-6 and TRBJ2-7; 7 bases match TRBD1. Sequenced material: PBMCs. The receptor's source is a man aged 45-60 years in good health and CMV-seronegative. As DNA, the CDR3 is TGTGCCAGCAGTCCCGGACAGGTCTTCTACGAGCAGTACTTC. Its protein product is CASSPGQVFYEQYF.